The 25 T cell receptor beta chains given below trace back to one sample, sequenced in a study of cytomegalovirus exposure and HLA in healthy donors. With 60 Vbeta and 13 Jbeta primers, the PCR was carried out. Assay: immunoSEQ multiplex PCR; the TCRdb copy retains only in-frame clones and omits some. The sample lists 130,000 to 150,000 clones, roughly 68% occurring once. Source material: PBMCs. The receptors were gathered from a man in his sixties in good health and CMV-seronegative.

The genes are TRBV7-3 and TRBJ1-2; the D gene is possibly TRBD1 (6 bases). The V end was cut by 3 bases, the J end by 8 bases, with 16 bases between. Germline assignment: CDR1 SGHTA and CDR2 FQGTGA. This CDR3 spans 14 amino acids. Written as DNA, the CDR3 is TGTGCCAGCAGCTTTCAGTTACAGGGCGAAGGCTACACCTTC. Protein sequence: CASSFQLQGEGYTF.

This clone was seen a few times. V is TRBV9 and J is TRBJ1-1; no clear D gene. Germline V gene data show CDR1 as SGDLS and CDR2 as YYNGEE. This CDR3 region has 13 residues. V lost 2 bases and J lost 1, with 6 bases in between. As DNA, the CDR3 is TGTGCCAGCAGCGTGGGAGCGAACACTGAAGCTTTCTTT. Amino acids: CASSVGANTEAFF.

This chain connects TRBV18 to TRBJ2-5; TRBD2 agrees at 7 bases. CDR3 length: 13 amino acids. Germline trimming cut 3 bases from V and 5 bases from J; bases unmatched to any gene: 3. Per germline, CDR1 KGHSH and CDR2 LQKENI. The CDR3 protein is CASSPGGEETQYF. The CDR3 bases are TGTGCCAGCTCACCGGGAGGGGAGGAGACCCAGTACTTC. Full variable domain (remainder filled in from reference TRBV18 and TRBJ2-5): NAGVMQNPRHLVRRRGQEARLRCSPMKGHSHVYWYRQLPEEGLKFMVYLQKENIIDESGMPKERFSAEFPKEGPSILRIQQVVRGDSAAYFCASSPGGEETQYFGPGTRLLVL.

The chain has TRBV25-1 and TRBJ1-1; D is perhaps TRBD1 (5 bases). CDR1 and CDR2 (germline): MGHDK, SYGVNS. This CDR3 has 14 residues. Trimming left V 6 bases short and J 4 bases short, with 15 bases between. This chain's CDR3 is CASRRDLGSTEAFF. CDR3 nucleotides: TGTGCCAGCAGGCGGGACCTCGGAAGCACTGAAGCTTTCTTT.

The CDR3 is CASSQDRLARGEQFF. For the CDR3, the DNA is TGCGCCAGCAGCCAGGATCGACTAGCCCGAGGGGAGCAGTTCTTC. The chain carries TRBV4-3 and TRBJ2-1; 7 bases line up with TRBD2. Germline V gene data show CDR1 as LGHNA and CDR2 as YSLEER. V shed 3 bases, J shed 10 bases, and the junction held 12 bases outside the gene matches. This CDR3 has 15 amino acids.

The J gene is TRBJ1-4, the V gene TRBV28, with TRBD1 as a possible D gene (6 bases). Trimming pared 5 bases from V and 4 bases from J, leaving 11 bases between. The CDR3 is 14 amino acids. Germline V CDR1 and CDR2: MDHEN, SYDVKM. The DNA for the CDR3 is TGTGCCAGCAGTCAAACAGGGAATAATGAAAAACTGTTTTTT. It encodes CASSQTGNNEKLFF.

This clone occurred a few times. The chain combines TRBV5-1 with TRBJ2-3; the match to TRBD2 covers 10 bases. This CDR3 region has 17 residues. The germline CDR1 and CDR2 sequences are SGHRS and YFSETQ. Trimming cost V 0 bases and J 2 bases; bases outside gene matches: 6. For the CDR3, the DNA is TGCGCCAGCAGCTTGGGTCCTAGCGGGAGTTCCACAGATACGCAGTATTTT. Residues: CASSLGPSGSSTDTQYF.

The chain is built from TRBV19 and TRBJ2-1; TRBD2 agrees at 13 bases. With 3 bases clipped from V and 6 bases from J, the junction kept 17 bases outside the gene matches. Germline V gene sequence: CDR1 LNHDA, CDR2 SQIVND (reference sequence). The CDR3 spans 20 residues. CDR3 sequence (DNA): TGTGCCAGTAGTATTCGACATCCCGGACTAGCGGGAGAGGGTCGCAATGAGCAGTTCTTC. Translation gives CASSIRHPGLAGEGRNEQFF.

The chain links TRBV5-6 to TRBJ1-3, with D unresolved. V shed 3 bases and J shed 5 bases, with 12 bases lying between them. Germline V CDR1 and CDR2: SGHDT, YYEEEE. This CDR3 has 14 residues. The CDR3 reads CASSSVHLRNTIYF. The CDR3 nucleotides read TGTGCCAGCAGCTCCGTACATCTCAGAAACACCATATATTTT. Looking up the rest from reference TRBV5-6 and TRBJ1-3 gives the full variable domain: DAGVTQSPTHLIKTRGQQVTLRCSPKSGHDTVSWYQQALGQGPQFIFQYYEEEERQRGNFPDRFSGHQFPNYSSELNVNALLLGDSALYLCASSSVHLRNTIYFGEGSWLTVV.

The rearrangement joins TRBV6-5 to TRBJ1-6; 7 bases are a match to TRBD1. Per the germline V gene, CDR1 is MNHEY and CDR2 is SVGAGI. CDR3 length: 15 residues. Trimming cost V 8 bases and J 0 bases; bases outside gene matches: 4. This CDR3 is CASQQGSSYNSPLHF. As DNA, the CDR3 is TGTGCCAGCCAACAGGGGAGCTCCTATAATTCACCCCTCCACTTT.

The chain joins TRBV15 to TRBJ2-7, with TRBD1 matching 7 bases. Trimming took 5 bases from V and 0 from J; bases not matched to a gene: 4. Germline CDR1 LNHNV, CDR2 YYDKDF (reference sequence). This CDR3 is built from 14 residues. The CDR3 loop reads CATSLWTGSYEQYF. For the CDR3, the DNA is TGTGCCACCAGCCTGTGGACAGGCTCCTACGAGCAGTACTTC. Supplemented by reference TRBV15 and TRBJ2-7, the full variable domain reads DAMVIQNPRYQVTQFGKPVTLSCSQTLNHNVMYWYQQKSSQAPKLLFHYYDKDFNNEADTPDNFQSRRPNTSFCFLDIRSPGLGDTAMYLCATSLWTGSYEQYFGPGTRLTVT.

The gene calls are TRBV29-1 and TRBJ1-2; D is possibly TRBD1 (5 bases). Looked up from germline, CDR1 is SQVTM and CDR2 is ANQGSEA. CDR3 length: 14 residues. Trimming removed 0 bases at V and 5 bases at J, with 13 bases between. The CDR3 nucleotides read TGCAGCGTTGAAGAGGCTTCGGGGGGATATGGCTACACCTTC. Translated, it gives CSVEEASGGYGYTF.

For the CDR3, the DNA is TGTGCCAGCAGCTTAGGGGGCCCAAACAATGAGCAGTTCTTC. Translated: CASSLGGPNNEQFF. The chain links TRBV7-3 to TRBJ2-1, with TRBD1 as a possible D gene (6 bases). This CDR3 spans 14 amino acids. The germline CDR1 and CDR2 sequences are SGHTA and FQGTGA. Trimming left V 2 bases short and J 5 bases short, with 10 bases between.

The V gene is TRBV2, the J gene TRBJ2-5; 9 bases map to TRBD1. With 8 bases clipped from V and 3 bases from J, the junction kept 7 bases outside the gene matches. From germline, CDR1 is SNHLY and CDR2 FYNNEI. The CDR3 loop spans 14 amino acids. The CDR3 nucleotides read TGTGCCAGCTTGACGACAGGGGGGAAAGAGACCCAGTACTTC. It codes for CASLTTGGKETQYF.

The chain recombines TRBV5-1 with TRBJ2-3; 11 nucleotides agree with TRBD1. After removal of 0 bases from V and 4 bases from J, the junction contained 7 bases not matched to a gene. Germline lookup yields CDR1 SGHRS and CDR2 YFSETQ. This CDR3 has 17 residues. CDR3 amino acids: CASSLAGTGGMADTQYF. As DNA, the CDR3 is TGCGCCAGCAGCTTGGCGGGGACAGGGGGTATGGCAGATACGCAGTATTTT.

CDR3 DNA: TGTGCCAGCAGCCGGGACACGACTGAAAAACTGTTTTTT. Translation: CASSRDTTEKLFF. V gene TRBV2 combines with J gene TRBJ1-4; tentatively, D is TRBD1 (6 bases). Per the germline V gene, CDR1 is SNHLY and CDR2 is FYNNEI. This CDR3 contains 13 residues. V lost 6 bases to trimming and J lost 7 bases, with 12 bases between them. Based on the CDR3 plus reference TRBV2 and TRBJ1-4, the full variable domain is EPEVTQTPSHQVTQMGQEVILRCVPISNHLYFYWYRQILGQKVEFLVSFYNNEISEKSEIFDDQFSVERPDGSNFTLKIRSTKLEDSAMYFCASSRDTTEKLFFGSGTQLSVL.

The CDR3 spells CAIRGTSGSQEQYF. The CDR3 DNA sequence: TGTGCCATCAGAGGGACTAGCGGGTCACAAGAGCAGTACTTC. The chain combines TRBV10-3 with TRBJ2-7; 12 bases fit TRBD2. The CDR3 runs to 14 residues. Trimming cost V 6 bases and J 7 bases; bases outside gene matches: 7. Germline V gene sequence: CDR1 ENHRY, CDR2 SYGVKD.

J is TRBJ2-4 and V is TRBV6-6; 7 positions agree with TRBD2. The CDR3 runs 16 residues. With 7 bases clipped from V and 7 bases from J, the junction kept 16 bases outside the gene matches. Germline V gene sequence: CDR1 MNHNY, CDR2 SVGAGI (reference sequence). The CDR3 DNA reads as TGTGCCAGCAATTATCCTAGCGGAGGGACCTCCAACATTCAGTACTTC. Its protein product is CASNYPSGGTSNIQYF.

About this clone itself: Relative to the germline gene, one junction end is altered; a read error may explain this. Within the sample, other DNA sequences also encode this same CDR3. The chain joins TRBV25-1 to TRBJ1-1; TRBD1 aligns across 8 bases. This CDR3 has 13 residues. Germline values: CDR1 MGHDK, CDR2 SYGVNS. For the CDR3, the DNA is TGTGCCAGCAGTACAGGGGGGAACACCGAAGCTTTCTTT. It encodes CASSTGGNTEAFF.

The J gene is TRBJ2-1, the V gene TRBV7-3, with TRBD1 as a possible D gene (6 bases). The germline gives CDR1 SGHTA, CDR2 FQGTGA. Trimming took 1 base from V and 8 from J, leaving 24 bases between them. This CDR3 spans 18 amino acids. The CDR3 sequence: CASSLNGMGPGVDDEQFF. The CDR3 coding sequence is TGTGCCAGCAGCTTAAACGGGATGGGGCCAGGGGTTGACGATGAGCAGTTCTTC.

The J gene is TRBJ2-3, the V gene TRBV6-5, with 7 positions matching TRBD2. CDR1 is MNHEY and CDR2 is SVGAGI in the germline V gene. The CDR3 is 13 amino acids. With V trimmed by 5 bases and J by 6 bases, 5 bases remained unmatched. The CDR3 protein is CASSRDYRDTQYF. Written as DNA, the CDR3 is TGTGCCAGCAGTAGGGACTACAGGGATACGCAGTATTTT.

The rearrangement links TRBV5-1 to TRBJ1-5; D possibly corresponds to TRBD1 (6 bases). Germline lookup yields CDR1 SGHRS and CDR2 YFSETQ. The CDR3 runs to 16 residues. V gave up 4 bases and J gave up 2 bases, with 16 bases separating them. The CDR3 coding sequence is TGCGCCAGCAGCCCAGGGGCACTTAATGGCAATCAGCCCCAGCATTTT. It encodes CASSPGALNGNQPQHF.

The chain employs TRBV5-1 and TRBJ1-2; unclear D gene. Trimming stripped 3 bases from V and 3 bases from J, with 18 bases between. Germline loops: CDR1 SGHRS, CDR2 YFSETQ. This CDR3 is built from 16 residues. The CDR3 region is CASSSLGASDYYGYTF. CDR3 bases: TGCGCCAGCAGCTCCCTGGGAGCCTCCGACTACTATGGCTACACCTTC.

The chain uses TRBV18 and TRBJ2-3; 11 positions agree with TRBD2. The CDR3 contains 17 residues. V was pared by 6 bases and J by 4 bases, with 12 bases of the junction left unmatched. CDR1 is KGHSH and CDR2 is LQKENI in the germline V gene. CDR3 residues: CASSPLALAGEADTQYF. DNA of the CDR3: TGTGCCAGCTCCCCATTAGCACTAGCGGGAGAAGCAGATACGCAGTATTTT.

The rearrangement joins TRBV27 to TRBJ1-3; tentative D call: TRBD1 (5 bases). V was trimmed by 6 bases and J by 2 bases, leaving 11 bases between them. The CDR3 totals 14 residues. Germline V gene sequence: CDR1 MNHEY, CDR2 SMNVEV (reference sequence). The CDR3 nucleotides are TGTGCCAGCAGATCTACAGGTACTGGAAACACCATATATTTT. It translates to CASRSTGTGNTIYF.